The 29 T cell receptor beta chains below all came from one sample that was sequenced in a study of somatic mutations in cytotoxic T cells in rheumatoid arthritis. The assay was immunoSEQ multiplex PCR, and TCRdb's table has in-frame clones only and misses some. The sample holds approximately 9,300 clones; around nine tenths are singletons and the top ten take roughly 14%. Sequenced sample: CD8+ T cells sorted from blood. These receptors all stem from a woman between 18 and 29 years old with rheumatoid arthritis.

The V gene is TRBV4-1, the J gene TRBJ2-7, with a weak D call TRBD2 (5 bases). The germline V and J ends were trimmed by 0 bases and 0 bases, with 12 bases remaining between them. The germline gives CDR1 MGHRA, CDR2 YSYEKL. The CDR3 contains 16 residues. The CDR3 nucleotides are TGCGCCAGCAGCCAAGATGGGAGCTGGAGCTCCTACGAGCAGTACTTC. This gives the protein CASSQDGSWSSYEQYF.

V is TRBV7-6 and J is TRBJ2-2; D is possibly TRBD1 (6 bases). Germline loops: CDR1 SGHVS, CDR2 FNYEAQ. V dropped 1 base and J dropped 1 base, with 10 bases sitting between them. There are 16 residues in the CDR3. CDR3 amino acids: CASSLGAGENTGELFF. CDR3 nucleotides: TGTGCCAGCAGCTTAGGTGCAGGGGAGAACACCGGGGAGCTGTTTTTT.

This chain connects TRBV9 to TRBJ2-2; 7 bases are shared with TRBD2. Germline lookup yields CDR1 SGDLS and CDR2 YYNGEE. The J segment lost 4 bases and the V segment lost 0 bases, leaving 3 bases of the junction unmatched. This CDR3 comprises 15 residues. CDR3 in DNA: TGTGCCAGCAGCGTAGGGCGGGAGAGCACCGGGGAGCTGTTTTTT. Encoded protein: CASSVGRESTGELFF.

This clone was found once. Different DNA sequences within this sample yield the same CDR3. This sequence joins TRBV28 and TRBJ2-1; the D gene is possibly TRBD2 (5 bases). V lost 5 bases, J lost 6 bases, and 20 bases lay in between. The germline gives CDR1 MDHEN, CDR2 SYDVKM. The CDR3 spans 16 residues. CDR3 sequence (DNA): TGTGCCAGCAGTCCCCCACTAGAACTTGAGGTCAATGAGCAGTTCTTC. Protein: CASSPPLELEVNEQFF. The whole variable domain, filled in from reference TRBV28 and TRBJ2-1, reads DVKVTQSSRYLVKRTGEKVFLECVQDMDHENMFWYRQDPGLGLRLIYFSYDVKMKEKGDIPEGYSVSREKKERFSLILESASTNQTSMYLCASSPPLELEVNEQFFGPGTRLTVL.

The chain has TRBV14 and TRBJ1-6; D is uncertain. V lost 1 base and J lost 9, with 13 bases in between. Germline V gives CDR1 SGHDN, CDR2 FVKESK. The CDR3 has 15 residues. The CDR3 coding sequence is TGTGCCAGCAGCCAAGTTGGTGCCAGAAGTTCACCCCTCCACTTT. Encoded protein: CASSQVGARSSPLHF.

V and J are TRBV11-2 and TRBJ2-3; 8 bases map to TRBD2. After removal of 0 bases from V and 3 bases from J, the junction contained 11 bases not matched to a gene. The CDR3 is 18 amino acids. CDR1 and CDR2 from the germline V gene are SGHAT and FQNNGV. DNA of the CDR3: TGTGCCAGCAGCTTAGATTCCCTGGAGGTAGCGGGAACAGATACGCAGTATTTT. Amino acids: CASSLDSLEVAGTDTQYF. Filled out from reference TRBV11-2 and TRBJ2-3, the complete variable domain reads EAGVAQSPRYKIIEKRQSVAFWCNPISGHATLYWYQQILGQGPKLLIQFQNNGVVDDSQLPKDRFSAERLKGVDSTLKIQPAKLEDSAVYLCASSLDSLEVAGTDTQYFGPGTRLTVL.

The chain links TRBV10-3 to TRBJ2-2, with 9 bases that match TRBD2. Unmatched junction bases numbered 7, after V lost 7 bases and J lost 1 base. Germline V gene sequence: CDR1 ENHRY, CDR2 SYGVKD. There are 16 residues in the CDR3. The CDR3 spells CAINPTTSGNTGELFF. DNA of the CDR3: TGTGCCATCAATCCCACGACTAGCGGGAACACCGGGGAGCTGTTTTTT.

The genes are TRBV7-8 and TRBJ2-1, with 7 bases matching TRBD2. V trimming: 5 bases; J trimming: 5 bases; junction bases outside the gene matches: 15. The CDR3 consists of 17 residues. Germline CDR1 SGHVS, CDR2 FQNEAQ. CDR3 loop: CASSPPGEGYIHNEQFF. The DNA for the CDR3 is TGTGCCAGCAGCCCCCCCGGGGAGGGGTATATTCACAATGAGCAGTTCTTC.

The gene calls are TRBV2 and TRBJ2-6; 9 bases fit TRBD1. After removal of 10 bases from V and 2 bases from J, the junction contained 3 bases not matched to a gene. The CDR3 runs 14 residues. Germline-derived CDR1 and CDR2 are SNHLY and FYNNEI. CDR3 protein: CAIQGAPGANVLTF. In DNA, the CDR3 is TGTGCCATACAGGGGGCCCCTGGGGCCAACGTCCTGACTTTC.

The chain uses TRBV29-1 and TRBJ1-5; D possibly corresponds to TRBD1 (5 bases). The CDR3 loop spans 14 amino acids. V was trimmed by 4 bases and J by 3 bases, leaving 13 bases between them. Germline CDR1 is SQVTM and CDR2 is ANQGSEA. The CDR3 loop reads CSVGGDQNNQPQHF. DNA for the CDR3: TGCAGCGTTGGGGGGGATCAGAACAATCAGCCCCAGCATTTT.

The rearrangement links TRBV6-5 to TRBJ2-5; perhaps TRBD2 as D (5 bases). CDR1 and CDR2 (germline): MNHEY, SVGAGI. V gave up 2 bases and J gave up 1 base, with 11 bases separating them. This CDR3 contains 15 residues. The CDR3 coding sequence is TGTGCCAGCAGTTACGATGGGAGACCCCAAGAGACCCAGTACTTC. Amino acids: CASSYDGRPQETQYF.

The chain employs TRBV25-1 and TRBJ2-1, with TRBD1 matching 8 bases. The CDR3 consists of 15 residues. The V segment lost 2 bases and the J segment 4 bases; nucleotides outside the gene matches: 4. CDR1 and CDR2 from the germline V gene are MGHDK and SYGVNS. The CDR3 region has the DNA TGTGCCAGCAGTGAAACAGGGGGACTTTACAATGAGCAGTTCTTC. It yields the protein CASSETGGLYNEQFF.

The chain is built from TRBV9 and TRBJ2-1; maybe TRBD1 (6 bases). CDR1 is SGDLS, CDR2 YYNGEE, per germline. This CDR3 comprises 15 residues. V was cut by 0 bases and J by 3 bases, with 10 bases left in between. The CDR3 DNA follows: TGTGCCAGCAGCGTAGCGGGACAAATCTACAATGAGCAGTTCTTC. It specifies CASSVAGQIYNEQFF. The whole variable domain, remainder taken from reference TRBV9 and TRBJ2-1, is DSGVTQTPKHLITATGQRVTLRCSPRSGDLSVYWYQQSLDQGLQFLIQYYNGEERAKGNILERFSAQQFPDLHSELNLSSLELGDSALYFCASSVAGQIYNEQFFGPGTRLTVL.

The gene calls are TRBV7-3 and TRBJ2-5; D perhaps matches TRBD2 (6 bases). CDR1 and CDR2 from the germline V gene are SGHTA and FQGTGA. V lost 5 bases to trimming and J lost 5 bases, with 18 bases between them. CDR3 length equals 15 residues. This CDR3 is CASSLRGGPPETQYF. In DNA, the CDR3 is TGTGCCAGCAGCCTCCGGGGAGGCCCCCCGGAGACCCAGTACTTC.

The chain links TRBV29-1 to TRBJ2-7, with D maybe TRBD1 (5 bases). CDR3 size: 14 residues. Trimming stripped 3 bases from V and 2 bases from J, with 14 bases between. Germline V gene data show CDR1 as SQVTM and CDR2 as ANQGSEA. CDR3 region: CSVEVSRTPYEQYF. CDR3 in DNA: TGCAGCGTTGAGGTTTCGCGGACACCCTACGAGCAGTACTTC.

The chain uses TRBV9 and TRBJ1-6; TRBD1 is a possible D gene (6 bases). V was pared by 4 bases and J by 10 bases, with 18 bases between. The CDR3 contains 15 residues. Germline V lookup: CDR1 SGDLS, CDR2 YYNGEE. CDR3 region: CASSPFGGYQSPLHF. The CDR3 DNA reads TGTGCCAGCAGCCCCTTTGGGGGCTACCAGTCACCCCTCCACTTT.

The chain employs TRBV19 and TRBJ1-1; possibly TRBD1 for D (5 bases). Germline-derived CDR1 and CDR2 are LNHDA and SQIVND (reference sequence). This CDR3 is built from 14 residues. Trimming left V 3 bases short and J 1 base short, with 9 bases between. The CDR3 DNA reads TGTGCCAGTAGTATCATGGGGCAGAACACTGAAGCTTTCTTT. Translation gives CASSIMGQNTEAFF.

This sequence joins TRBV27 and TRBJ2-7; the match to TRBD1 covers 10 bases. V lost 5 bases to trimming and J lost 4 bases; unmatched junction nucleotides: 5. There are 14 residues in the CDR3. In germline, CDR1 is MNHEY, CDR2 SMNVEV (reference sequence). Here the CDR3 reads CASSTGTGAYEQYF. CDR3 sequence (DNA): TGTGCCAGCAGTACCGGGACAGGGGCGTACGAGCAGTACTTC.

The CDR3 DNA is TGTGCCAGCACCTATAGTAACGAGCAGTACTTC. Amino acids: CASTYSNEQYF. This chain uses TRBV6-5 with TRBJ2-7; D not certain. CDR3 length: 11 residues. Germline V gene data show CDR1 as MNHEY and CDR2 as SVGAGI. V lost 7 bases and J 5 bases, leaving 9 bases between the germline ends.

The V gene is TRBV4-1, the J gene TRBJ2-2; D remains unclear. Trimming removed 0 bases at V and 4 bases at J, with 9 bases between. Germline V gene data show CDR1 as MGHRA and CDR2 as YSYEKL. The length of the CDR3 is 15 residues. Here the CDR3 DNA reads TGCGCCAGCAGCCAAGAGACTCTCTCCACCGGGGAGCTGTTTTTT. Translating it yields CASSQETLSTGELFF.

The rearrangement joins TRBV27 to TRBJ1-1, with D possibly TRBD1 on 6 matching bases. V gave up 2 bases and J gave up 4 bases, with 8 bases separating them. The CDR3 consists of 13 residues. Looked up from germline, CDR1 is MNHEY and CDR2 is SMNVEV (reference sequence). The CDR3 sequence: CASSLEGVTEAFF. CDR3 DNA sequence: TGTGCCAGCAGTTTAGAGGGGGTCACTGAAGCTTTCTTT.

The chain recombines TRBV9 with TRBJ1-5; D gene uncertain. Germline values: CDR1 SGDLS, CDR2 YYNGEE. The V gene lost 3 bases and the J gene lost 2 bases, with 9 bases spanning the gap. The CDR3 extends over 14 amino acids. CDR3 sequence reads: CASSDNGGNQPQHF. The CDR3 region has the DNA TGTGCCAGCAGCGATAACGGGGGCAATCAGCCCCAGCATTTT.

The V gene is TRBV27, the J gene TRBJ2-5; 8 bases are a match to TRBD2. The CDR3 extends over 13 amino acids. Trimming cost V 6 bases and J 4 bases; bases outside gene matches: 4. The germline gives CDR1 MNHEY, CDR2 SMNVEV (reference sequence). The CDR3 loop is CASSPGGGETQYF. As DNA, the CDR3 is TGTGCCAGCAGCCCGGGGGGGGGAGAGACCCAGTACTTC.

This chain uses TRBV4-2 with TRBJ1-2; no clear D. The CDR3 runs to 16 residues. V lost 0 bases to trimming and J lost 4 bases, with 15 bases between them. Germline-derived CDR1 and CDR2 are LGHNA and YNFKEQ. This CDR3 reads CASSQDHSGVFYGYTF. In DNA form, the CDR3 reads TGTGCCAGCAGCCAAGATCATTCCGGGGTGTTCTATGGCTACACCTTC.

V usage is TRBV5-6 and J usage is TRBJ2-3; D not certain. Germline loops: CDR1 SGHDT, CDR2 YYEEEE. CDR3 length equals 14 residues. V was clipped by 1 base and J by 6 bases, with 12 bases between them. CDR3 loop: CASSLLAGHDTQYF. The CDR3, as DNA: TGTGCCAGCAGCTTGCTGGCAGGTCATGATACGCAGTATTTT.

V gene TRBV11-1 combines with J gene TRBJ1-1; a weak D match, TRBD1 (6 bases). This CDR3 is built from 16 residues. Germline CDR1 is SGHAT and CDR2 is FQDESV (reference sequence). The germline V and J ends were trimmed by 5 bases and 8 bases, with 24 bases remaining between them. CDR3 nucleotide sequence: TGTGCCAGCAGCCCCGGACCATACAGGGTTCGACGGGAAGCTTTCTTT. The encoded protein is CASSPGPYRVRREAFF.

DNA of the CDR3: TGTGCCAGCAGTTTAGATCAGGGTTGGGATGAGCAGTTCTTC. Protein product: CASSLDQGWDEQFF. The J gene is TRBJ2-1, the V gene TRBV28; a possible D gene is TRBD1 (5 bases). Trimming pared 2 bases from V and 8 bases from J, leaving 13 bases between. The CDR3 length is 14 residues. The germline gives CDR1 MDHEN, CDR2 SYDVKM.

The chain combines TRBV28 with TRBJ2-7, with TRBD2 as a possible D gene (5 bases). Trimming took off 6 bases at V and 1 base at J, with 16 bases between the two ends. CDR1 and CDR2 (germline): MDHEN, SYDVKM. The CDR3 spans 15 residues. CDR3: CASRLERGLSYEQYF. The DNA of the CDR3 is TGTGCCAGCAGACTCGAGCGCGGGCTATCCTACGAGCAGTACTTC.

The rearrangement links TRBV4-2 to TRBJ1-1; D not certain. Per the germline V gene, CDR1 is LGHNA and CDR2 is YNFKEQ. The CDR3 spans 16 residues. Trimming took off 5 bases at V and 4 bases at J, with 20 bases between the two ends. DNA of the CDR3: TGTGCCAGCAGCGTGCCCGGAGAGACCGGGAGCACTGAAGCTTTCTTT. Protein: CASSVPGETGSTEAFF.